The next 28 T cell receptor beta chains were all read from a single sample in a study of blood T cell repertoires in COVID-19. Some clones are missing from TCRdb's copy, which holds only in-frame ones; the method was immunoSEQ multiplex PCR. The table records roughly 150,000 clones, roughly 82% of them present only once. Sequenced input: peripheral blood. These receptors all come from a human donor with acute or convalescent COVID-19. The donor label of this sample is uncertain.

The rearrangement uses TRBV2 and TRBJ1-2; 7 positions match TRBD1. The CDR3 totals 13 residues. The V gene's germline CDR1 is SNHLY and CDR2 FYNNEI. The V segment lost 3 bases and the J segment 4 bases; nucleotides outside the gene matches: 2. The CDR3 protein is CASSEGQIYGYTF. The CDR3 region has the DNA TGTGCCAGCAGTGAGGGACAGATCTATGGCTACACCTTC.

This clone was counted once. The chain links TRBV5-4 to TRBJ2-2, with a tentative D call TRBD2 (6 bases). The CDR3 covers 14 residues. Germline CDR1 is SGHNT and CDR2 is YYREEE (reference sequence). The V end was cut by 5 bases, the J end by 2 bases, with 10 bases between. The CDR3 nucleotides read TGTGCCAGCAGGCGGGACTCTAACACCGGGGAGCTGTTTTTT. It is translated as CASRRDSNTGELFF. Combining the CDR3 with reference TRBV5-4 and TRBJ2-2 gives the whole variable domain ETGVTQSPTHLIKTRGQQVTLRCSSQSGHNTVSWYQQALGQGPQFIFQYYREEENGRGNFPPRFSGLQFPNYSSELNVNALELDDSALYLCASRRDSNTGELFFGEGSRLTVL.

The chain uses TRBV30 and TRBJ1-6, with D maybe TRBD1 (5 bases). Germline CDR1 and CDR2: GTSNPN and SVGIG (reference sequence). Trimming left V 3 bases short and J 9 bases short, with 12 bases between. The CDR3 spans 13 residues. The CDR3 region has the DNA TGTGCCTGGAGGGCGGGGGGTTTTTCACCCCTCCACTTT. Translated, it gives CAWRAGGFSPLHF.

Points on this clone: At one boundary the junction diverges from the germline segment, which might be a read error. This chain links TRBV7-9 with TRBJ2-7; D is uncertain. The germline gives CDR1 SEHNR, CDR2 FQNEAQ (reference sequence). The CDR3 length is 11 residues. In DNA, the CDR3 is TGTGCCAGCAGCTTAGAGAGGAGATGGGACTTC. Translating it yields CASSLERRWDF. Supplemented by reference TRBV7-9 and TRBJ2-7, the full variable domain reads DTGVSQNPRHKITKRGQNVTFRCDPISEHNRLYWYRQTLGQGPEFLTYFQNEAQLEKSRLLSDRFSAERPKGSFSTLEIQRTEQGDSAMYLCASSLERRWDFGPGTRLTVT.

CDR3 coding DNA: TGTGCCAGCAGCCAGGGGCTTAATCAGCCCCAGCATTTT. It specifies CASSQGLNQPQHF. The chain combines TRBV12-3 or TRBV12-4 with TRBJ1-5, with TRBD1 as a possible D gene (6 bases). V shed 6 bases and J shed 4 bases, with 10 bases lying between them. This CDR3 has 13 residues.

The chain couples TRBV6-5 to TRBJ1-2; D gene ambiguous. The CDR3 extends over 15 amino acids. Per germline, CDR1 MNHEY and CDR2 SVGAGI. The ends were cut back, 0 bases at V and 4 bases at J, with 12 bases in the middle. The CDR3: CASSYSLYGSYGYTF. The DNA for the CDR3 is TGTGCCAGCAGTTACTCGTTATACGGGAGCTATGGCTACACCTTC.

The chain has TRBV29-1 and TRBJ2-1; D gene uncertain. V gave up 7 bases and J gave up 6 bases, with 10 bases separating them. Germline loops: CDR1 SQVTM, CDR2 ANQGSEA. This CDR3 comprises 11 residues. The CDR3 sequence is CSAQRSNEQFF. DNA of the CDR3: TGCAGCGCCCAGAGGAGCAATGAGCAGTTCTTC.

The chain couples TRBV5-1 to TRBJ2-5; D possibly corresponds to TRBD2 (6 bases). The germline V gene has CDR1 SGHRS and CDR2 YFSETQ. V shed 6 bases and J shed 5 bases, with 14 bases lying between them. The CDR3 is made up of 13 amino acids. CDR3 in DNA: TGCGCCAGCACCCTAACGGGGGACGAGACCCAGTACTTC. It encodes CASTLTGDETQYF.

As DNA, the CDR3 is TGCGCCAGCAGCTTGGCTCCAGGACTAGGGAACAATGAGCAGTTCTTC. Protein product: CASSLAPGLGNNEQFF. The rearrangement links TRBV5-1 to TRBJ2-1; the match to TRBD2 covers 7 bases. The CDR3 has 16 residues. The germline gives CDR1 SGHRS, CDR2 YFSETQ. Trimming took 0 bases from V and 5 from J; bases not matched to a gene: 8.

The rearrangement uses TRBV2 and TRBJ1-2; maybe TRBD1 (5 bases). Trimming cost V 4 bases and J 4 bases, with 10 bases left between them. The CDR3 is made up of 13 amino acids. Germline V gene lookup returns CDR1 SNHLY and CDR2 FYNNEI. This CDR3 reads CASSAGISYGYTF. The DNA for the CDR3 is TGTGCCAGCAGTGCAGGGATCTCCTATGGCTACACCTTC.

This clone showed up just a few times. The chain employs TRBV20-1 and TRBJ1-2; 11 bases fit TRBD1. The CDR3 totals 15 residues. CDR1 is DFQATT and CDR2 is SNEGSKA in the germline V gene (reference sequence). V lost 3 bases, J lost 4 bases, and 7 bases stayed unmatched. The DNA for the CDR3 is TGCAGTGCTAGTTCCGGACAGGGGGCGACCTATGGCTACACCTTC. It encodes CSASSGQGATYGYTF.

The genes are TRBV5-5 and TRBJ2-7; TRBD1 aligns across 8 bases. The CDR3 length is 15 residues. V shed 0 bases and J 2 bases; nucleotides not matched to a gene: 4. Germline V gene lookup returns CDR1 SGHKS and CDR2 YYEKEE (reference sequence). The CDR3 loop is CASSLGQGMAYEQYF. The CDR3 DNA sequence: TGTGCCAGCAGCTTGGGACAGGGGATGGCCTACGAGCAGTACTTC.

The gene calls are TRBV2 and TRBJ2-2, with 10 bases aligning to TRBD1. This CDR3 contains 15 residues. The germline V gene has CDR1 SNHLY and CDR2 FYNNEI. The ends lost 6 bases at V and 5 bases at J; junction bases unmatched: 6. CDR3 residues: CASRRDRGGTGELFF. The CDR3 DNA reads as TGTGCCAGCAGGCGGGACAGGGGCGGTACCGGGGAGCTGTTTTTT.

The chain employs TRBV6-1 and TRBJ1-3; a possible D gene is TRBD1 (6 bases). CDR3 length equals 17 residues. Germline assignment: CDR1 MNHNS and CDR2 SASEGT. V shed 2 bases and J shed 4 bases, with 18 bases lying between them. The CDR3 region is CASSERVGGRGGNTIYF. DNA for the CDR3: TGTGCCAGCAGTGAAAGGGTTGGGGGCAGGGGCGGAAACACCATATATTTT.

The chain uses TRBV7-8 and TRBJ2-1; 8 bases align to TRBD2. V was clipped by 4 bases and J by 8 bases; unmatched bases: 10. The V gene's germline CDR1 is SGHVS and CDR2 FQNEAQ. This CDR3 is 15 amino acids long. The CDR3 protein is CASSSPGTSLHEQFF. DNA of the CDR3: TGTGCCAGCAGCTCGCCCGGGACTAGTCTCCATGAGCAGTTCTTC.

As DNA, the CDR3 is TGTGCCAGCACAAGGGACAGGTCGAACTATGGCTACACCTTC. Translated: CASTRDRSNYGYTF. This rearrangement joins TRBV6-5 to TRBJ1-2; 8 bases line up with TRBD1. CDR1 and CDR2 (germline): MNHEY, SVGAGI. V dropped 7 bases and J dropped 2; count of bases not matched to a gene: 6. The CDR3 is 14 amino acids.

V and J are TRBV7-3 and TRBJ1-5; TRBD1 matches 7 bases. Germline CDR1 reads SGHTA; CDR2 reads FQGTGA. Unmatched junction bases numbered 13, after V lost 8 bases and J lost 0 bases. The CDR3 spans 17 residues. The chain's CDR3 is CASPPGTELISNQPQHF. The DNA for the CDR3 is TGTGCCAGCCCCCCGGGGACAGAATTAATTAGCAATCAGCCCCAGCATTTT.

This rearrangement joins TRBV10-1 to TRBJ2-7; tentatively, D is TRBD1 (6 bases). V was cut by 6 bases and J by 7 bases, with 13 bases left in between. CDR1 and CDR2 from the germline V gene are WNHNN and SYGVQD (reference sequence). The CDR3 spans 12 residues. CDR3 coding DNA: TGCGCCAGCAGCGGACAGAGTTTGGAGCAGTACTTC. It codes for CASSGQSLEQYF.

The V call is TRBV4-2, the J call TRBJ1-4, with D possibly TRBD1 on 5 matching bases. The ends were cut back, 1 base at V and 8 bases at J, with 17 bases in the middle. The CDR3 runs to 16 residues. Germline V lookup: CDR1 LGHNA, CDR2 YNFKEQ. CDR3 residues: CASSQGAGAGREKLFF. The CDR3 DNA sequence: TGTGCCAGCAGCCAAGGCGCGGGTGCGGGGCGAGAAAAACTGTTTTTT.

This chain uses TRBV7-8 with TRBJ1-5; D might be TRBD1 (6 bases). The CDR3 is 17 amino acids. Trimming shortened V by 0 bases and J by 0 bases, and 12 bases separated the two germline ends. Germline values: CDR1 SGHVS, CDR2 FQNEAQ. The CDR3 region is CASSLAPNRDSNQPQHF. CDR3 in DNA: TGTGCCAGCAGCTTAGCTCCTAACAGGGATAGCAATCAGCCCCAGCATTTT.

The V gene is TRBV18, the J gene TRBJ1-5; possible D gene TRBD1, 6 bases. This CDR3 has 14 residues. V was clipped by 2 bases and J by 7 bases, with 12 bases between them. Germline CDR1 KGHSH, CDR2 LQKENI. The CDR3 loop is CASSPGTGNQPQHF. CDR3 in DNA: TGTGCCAGCTCACCAGGTACAGGGAACCAGCCCCAGCATTTT.

This CDR3 is CASSLRRAGGQDEQFF. The CDR3 DNA reads as TGTGCCAGCAGCTTGAGGAGGGCGGGGGGTCAGGATGAGCAGTTCTTC. V is TRBV5-4 and J is TRBJ2-1, with TRBD2 matching over 8 bases. The CDR3 runs 16 residues. The ends lost 1 base at V and 8 bases at J; junction bases unmatched: 11. Germline V gene sequence: CDR1 SGHNT, CDR2 YYREEE (reference sequence).

Comments on this clone: Other DNA sequences in the sample encode the same CDR3. This sequence joins TRBV19 and TRBJ2-5; D not certain. The CDR3 has 13 residues. Germline V gene lookup returns CDR1 LNHDA and CDR2 SQIVND (reference sequence). V was shortened by 3 bases and J by 1 base, with 6 bases between the two germline ends. The CDR3 protein is CASSIQVQETQYF. In DNA form, the CDR3 reads TGTGCCAGTAGTATCCAGGTCCAAGAGACCCAGTACTTC. Supplemented by reference TRBV19 and TRBJ2-5, the full variable domain reads DGGITQSPKYLFRKEGQNVTLSCEQNLNHDAMYWYRQDPGQGLRLIYYSQIVNDFQKGDIAEGYSVSREKKESFPLTVTSAQKNPTAFYLCASSIQVQETQYFGPGTRLLVL.

The chain links TRBV5-1 to TRBJ2-2; no clear D. V lost 2 bases and J 0 bases, leaving 8 bases between the germline ends. The CDR3 has 15 residues. Per the germline V gene, CDR1 is SGHRS and CDR2 is YFSETQ. The CDR3 loop reads CASSFVRANTGELFF. In nucleotides, the CDR3 is TGCGCCAGCAGCTTTGTGCGTGCGAACACCGGGGAGCTGTTTTTT.

The gene calls are TRBV3-1 (or the pseudogene TRBV3-2) and TRBJ1-2; 8 bases are a match to TRBD1. V shed 4 bases and J 5 bases; nucleotides not matched to a gene: 9. The germline CDR1 and CDR2 sequences are LGHDT and YNNKEL (reference sequence). The CDR3 length is 15 residues. The CDR3 DNA sequence: TGTGCCAGCAGCCCCCTGGGACAGGTGATTTATGGCTACACCTTC. Translated: CASSPLGQVIYGYTF.

The J gene is TRBJ1-1, the V gene TRBV14; D is unresolved. The germline CDR1 and CDR2 sequences are SGHDN and FVKESK. This CDR3 has 15 residues. V lost 0 bases and J lost 0, with 8 bases in between. CDR3 sequence reads: CASSQDISLNTEAFF. The CDR3 DNA sequence: TGTGCCAGCAGCCAAGATATTTCTTTGAACACTGAAGCTTTCTTT.

The genes are TRBV5-1 and TRBJ2-1, with TRBD2 identical over 7 bases. Germline V gene data show CDR1 as SGHRS and CDR2 as YFSETQ. Losses at the gene ends were 4 bases for V and 0 bases for J; bases not matched to a gene: 4. The CDR3 runs to 15 residues. The CDR3 protein is CASSPGLGSYNEQFF. DNA for the CDR3: TGCGCCAGCAGCCCCGGACTAGGCTCCTACAATGAGCAGTTCTTC.

The chain is built from TRBV2 and TRBJ1-6, with TRBD1 as a possible D gene (6 bases). Germline V CDR1 and CDR2: SNHLY, FYNNEI. The CDR3 spans 15 residues. Between the trimmed V and J ends, which lost 5 bases and 7 bases, there was a span of 15 bases. The chain's CDR3 is CASSNQQGNNSPLHF. CDR3 coding DNA: TGTGCCAGCAGTAATCAACAGGGTAACAATTCACCCCTCCACTTT.